This entry is about one T cell receptor beta chain. The data were taken from a study of T-cell memory formation after mild COVID-19. Study as a whole: The study found TCR clusters largely donor specific.

Libraries for TCRalpha and TCRbeta carried sample barcodes and unique molecular identifiers via 5'RACE. TCRdb reprocessed the 5' RACE reads with MiXCR, giving one entry per CDR3 protein. The sample contains approximately 580,000 distinct CDR3 sequences, about 20% of which appear only once. The ends were cut back, 6 bases at V and 4 bases at J, with 18 bases in the middle. Germline CDR1 and CDR2: MNHNS and SASEGT. The CDR3 has 15 amino acids. This chain joins TRBV6-1 and TRBJ2-5, with D maybe TRBD1 (6 bases). The receptor was isolated from an adult woman who had mild COVID-19 (a few samples of this study predate the infection). Cell type and time point are not known. Sequenced: PBMCs or a T cell subset sorted from them (not recorded which). For the CDR3, the DNA is TGTGCCAGCAGCGAGAACAGGGTTGGGCCAGAGACCCAGTACTTC. Its protein is CASSENRVGPETQYF.